This T cell receptor beta chain was retrieved from a study of blood T cell repertoires in COVID-19 (dated by TCRdb to 2018 to 2021). Context from the whole study: Collaborator samples came from the United States, Italy and Spain and covered acute and convalescent phases of COVID-19. The material from the prospective study consisted of cDNA or gDNA derived from T cells, B-cell-depleted T cells, or PBMCs. Subjects who had been exposed to COVID-19, were actively infected with it, or had recovered from it provided the deeply sampled blood TCRbeta repertoires that made up the dataset. Samples were obtained from the ongoing ImmuneRACE study (first 160 participants) and from 1,254 subjects provided by 6 global collaborators. The repertoires were made available in a free public database intended to serve as a resource for research on the immune response to SARS-CoV-2. Nearly every sample came with metadata listing a de-identified subject ID, COVID-19 status, age in years and sex. Where HLA class I and class II types were available, the types were taken from metadata supplied by the sample provider, not from assay-based typing. Study-wide conclusions, independent of this receptor: How much clinical and demographic metadata was included differed by source and by participant, and the metadata was provided uncurated.

The immunoSEQ Assay, a bias-controlled multiplex PCR, was used to amplify TCRbeta CDR3 regions from genomic DNA. The source study handled its data this way. Within the assay, amplification of reference gene primers was used to estimate how many nucleated cells each sample contained. Sequence reads were collapsed and filtered to measure the absolute abundance of every unique TCRbeta CDR3 rearrangement. Productive Simpson clonality was computed per sample as the square root of Simpson's diversity index over productive rearrangements. This immuneACCESS table, as held by TCRdb, lists in-frame sequences with V and J called but not all clones. Of the missing ones, under half trace to an unresolved V gene in checked studies; the others have no known cause. Clonal size and the V and J genes are those of that table, whereas D and trimming came from the DNA. The sample has about 240,000 clones on record, 82% of them singletons. The ten largest account for roughly 8.2% of the sample.

At one collaborating source in Seattle, patients were enrolled during active infection and were followed longitudinally through the course of disease. The collaborating institutions used their own protocols to collect whole blood in K2EDTA tubes. For TCRbeta analysis, collaborators shipped samples in one of three forms: frozen whole blood, isolated PBMCs, or DNA extracted from either of those sample types. On this clone: What this receptor recognizes is not known. The record has no base qualities; no much larger clone is one base away.

The receptor was derived from a woman of 80 years or more with COVID-19, enrolled during active disease. The sample consisted of peripheral blood.

The CDR3 reads as follows: CASSSRQGRSSYNEQFF. The sequenced DNA: TGTGCCAGCAGCTCCCGACAGGGCCGAAGCTCCTACAATGAGCAGTTCTTC. The V and J genes are TRBV7-3 and TRBJ2-1; a stretch of 7 junction bases matches TRBD1. The CDR3 goes from the cysteine to the phenylalanine over 17 residues. Only CDR3 DNA remains: 51 bases, in frame from the first base. For CDR1 and CDR2, the germline V gene lists SGHTA and FQGTGA. Trimming takes 4 bases off V and 0 bases off J; junction bases not matched to a gene: 9.